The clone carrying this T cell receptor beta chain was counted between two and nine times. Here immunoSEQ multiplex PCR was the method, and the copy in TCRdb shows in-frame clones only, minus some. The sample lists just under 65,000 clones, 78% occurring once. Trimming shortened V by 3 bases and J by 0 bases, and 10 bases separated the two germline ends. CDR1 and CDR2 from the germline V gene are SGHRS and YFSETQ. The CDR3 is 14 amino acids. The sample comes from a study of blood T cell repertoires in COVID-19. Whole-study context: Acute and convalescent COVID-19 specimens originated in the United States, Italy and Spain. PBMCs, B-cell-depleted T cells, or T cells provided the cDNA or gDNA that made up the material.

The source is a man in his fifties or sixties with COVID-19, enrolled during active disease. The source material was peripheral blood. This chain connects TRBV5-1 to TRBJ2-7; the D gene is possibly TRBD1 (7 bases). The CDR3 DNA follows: TGCGCCAGCAGCTGGGGGGACAGCTCCTACGAGCAGTACTTC. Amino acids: CASSWGDSSYEQYF.